This T cell receptor beta chain was obtained from a study of blood T cell repertoires in COVID-19. Across the whole study: T cells, B-cell-depleted T cells, or PBMCs provided the cDNA or gDNA that served as material.

Method: immunoSEQ multiplex PCR; TCRdb's copy keeps in-frame clones and lacks some. The table records around 200,000 clones, about 89% of them present only once. There are 14 residues in the CDR3. Per the germline V gene, CDR1 is SGHTA and CDR2 is FQGTGA. V trimming: 4 bases; J trimming: 4 bases; junction bases outside the gene matches: 1. The rearrangement links TRBV7-3 to TRBJ2-3, with 11 positions matching TRBD2. This sequence originates from a man in his 70s with acute or convalescent COVID-19. Sequencing was done on a sample of peripheral blood. CDR3 region: CASSSGLAADTQYF. As DNA, the CDR3 is TGTGCCAGCAGCTCGGGACTAGCGGCAGATACGCAGTATTTT.